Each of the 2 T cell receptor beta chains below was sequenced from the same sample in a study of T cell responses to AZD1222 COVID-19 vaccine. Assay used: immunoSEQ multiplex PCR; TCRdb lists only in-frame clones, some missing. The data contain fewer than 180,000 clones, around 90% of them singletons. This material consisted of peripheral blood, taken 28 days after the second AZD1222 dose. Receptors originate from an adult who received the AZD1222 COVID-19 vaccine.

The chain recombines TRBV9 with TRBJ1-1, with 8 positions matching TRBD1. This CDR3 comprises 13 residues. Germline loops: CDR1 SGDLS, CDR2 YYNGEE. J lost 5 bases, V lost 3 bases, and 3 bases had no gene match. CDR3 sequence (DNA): TGTGCCAGCAGCGCTAGGGACAGGACTGAAGCTTTCTTT. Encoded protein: CASSARDRTEAFF.

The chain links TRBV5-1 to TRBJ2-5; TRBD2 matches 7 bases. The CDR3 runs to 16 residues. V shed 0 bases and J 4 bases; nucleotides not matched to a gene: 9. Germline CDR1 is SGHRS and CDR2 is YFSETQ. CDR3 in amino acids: CASSLASTSSLETQYF. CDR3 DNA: TGCGCCAGCAGCTTGGCCTCGACTAGCAGTCTAGAGACCCAGTACTTC.